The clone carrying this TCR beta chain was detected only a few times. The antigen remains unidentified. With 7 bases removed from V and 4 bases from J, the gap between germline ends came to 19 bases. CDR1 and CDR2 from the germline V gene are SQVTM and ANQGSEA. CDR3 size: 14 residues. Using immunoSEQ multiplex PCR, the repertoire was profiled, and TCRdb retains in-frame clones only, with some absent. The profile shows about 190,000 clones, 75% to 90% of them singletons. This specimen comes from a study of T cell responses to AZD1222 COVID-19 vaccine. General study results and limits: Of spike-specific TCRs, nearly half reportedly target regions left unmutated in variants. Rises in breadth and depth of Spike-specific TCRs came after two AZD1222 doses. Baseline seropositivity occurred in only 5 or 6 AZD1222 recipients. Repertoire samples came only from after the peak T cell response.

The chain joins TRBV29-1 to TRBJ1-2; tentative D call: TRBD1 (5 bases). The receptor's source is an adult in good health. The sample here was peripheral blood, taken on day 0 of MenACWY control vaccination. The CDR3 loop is CSATPGLVGYGYTF. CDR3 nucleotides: TGCAGCGCCACACCGGGACTCGTAGGCTATGGCTACACCTTC.